These 22 T cell receptor beta chains came from one sample sequenced in a study of response to subunit inactivated influenza vaccine. Via MiXCR, TCRdb re-called the RT-PCR reads, giving one row per CDR3 protein. The table records approximately 170,000 distinct CDR3 sequences, over 13% of them present only once. Sample: CD8+ T cells sorted from PBMCs, taken approximately 5 days after vaccination. Receptors were obtained from a man aged 45-65 years who received an inactivated influenza vaccine.

This clonotype has a handful of counts. The chain employs TRBV5-1 and TRBJ1-4; D is possibly TRBD1 (5 bases). Germline-derived CDR1 and CDR2 are SGHRS and YFSETQ. The CDR3 covers 15 residues. The V end lost 6 bases, the J end lost 14 bases, and 26 bases lay between the germline ends. The CDR3 spells CASNPGNTGWETLFF. The CDR3 DNA reads TGCGCCAGCAACCCGGGAAATACAGGTTGGGAAACGCTGTTTTTT.

The chain uses TRBV24-1 and TRBJ2-7; tentatively, D is TRBD2 (5 bases). Per germline, CDR1 KGHDR and CDR2 SFDVKD. Between the trimmed V and J ends, which lost 9 bases and 0 bases, there was a span of 11 bases. This CDR3 contains 13 residues. CDR3 coding DNA: TGTGCCACCGCGAGGGCGGACTCCTACGAGCAGTACTTC. Translation: CATARADSYEQYF.

The chain joins TRBV29-1 to TRBJ2-1, with 8 bases fitting TRBD1. The CDR3 loop spans 14 amino acids. CDR1 and CDR2 from the germline V gene are SQVTM and ANQGSEA. The V gene end was trimmed by 8 bases and the J gene end by 2 bases; junction bases not matched to a gene: 8. As DNA, the CDR3 is TGCAGCTCAACGACAGGGGTTACCTACAATGAGCAGTTCTTC. Its protein product is CSSTTGVTYNEQFF.

This clonotype was observed a few times. The chain joins TRBV15 to TRBJ1-5; 7 nucleotides align to TRBD1. The CDR3 length is 14 residues. The germline gives CDR1 LNHNV, CDR2 YYDKDF (reference sequence). Trimming at V came to 5 bases and at J to 3 bases, leaving 4 bases not matched to a gene. The CDR3 DNA is TGTGCCACCAGCTATGACAGGGCCAATCAGCCCCAGCATTTT. It specifies CATSYDRANQPQHF.

In its sample, this clonotype was seen a few times. The chain couples TRBV4-1 to TRBJ2-3; 9 bases match TRBD1. In germline, CDR1 is MGHRA, CDR2 YSYEKL. The CDR3 is 17 amino acids. Germline trimming cut 3 bases from V and 4 bases from J; bases unmatched to any gene: 11. CDR3 loop: CASSHAPRDRVADTQYF. CDR3 in DNA: TGCGCCAGCAGCCATGCGCCGCGGGACAGGGTCGCAGATACGCAGTATTTT.

V and J are TRBV6-6 and TRBJ2-5; D remains unclear. Per germline, CDR1 MNHNY and CDR2 SVGAGI (reference sequence). The CDR3 is 11 amino acids. Deletions cut 1 base from V and 5 bases from J, with 2 bases between. CDR3 in DNA: TGTGCCAGCAGTTACTACGAGACCCAGTACTTC. Protein product: CASSYYETQYF.

This clonotype was observed a handful of times. The rearrangement joins TRBV10-3 to TRBJ2-1; 9 bases agree with TRBD2. The germline gives CDR1 ENHRY, CDR2 SYGVKD. Unmatched junction bases numbered 5, after V lost 0 bases and J lost 2 bases. This CDR3 region has 17 residues. CDR3 nucleotides: TGTGCCATCAGTGAGTCTTTAGCGGGAGCCCCCTACAATGAGCAGTTCTTC. It yields the protein CAISESLAGAPYNEQFF.

V gene TRBV5-5 combines with J gene TRBJ1-2; TRBD1 might be the D (6 bases). Trimming cost V 6 bases and J 5 bases, with 17 bases left between them. CDR1 is SGHKS, CDR2 YYEKEE, per germline (reference sequence). The CDR3 spans 14 residues. The CDR3 region has the DNA TGTGCCAGCACCCACCGGACAGCATTTTATGGCTACACCTTC. Amino acids: CASTHRTAFYGYTF.

This clonotype was seen more than once but under ten times. The chain couples TRBV7-9 to TRBJ2-1; TRBD2 aligns across 8 bases. The CDR3 runs 15 residues. The V segment lost 6 bases and the J segment 0 bases; nucleotides outside the gene matches: 4. From germline, CDR1 is SEHNR and CDR2 FQNEAQ (reference sequence). This chain's CDR3 is CASRERGRSYNEQFF. CDR3 sequence (DNA): TGTGCCAGCAGGGAGCGGGGGCGCTCCTACAATGAGCAGTTCTTC.

The rearrangement links TRBV20-1 to TRBJ2-5; D gene uncertain. The germline V gene encodes CDR1 DFQATT and CDR2 SNEGSKA (reference sequence). Deletions cut 0 bases from V and 3 bases from J, with 8 bases between. This CDR3 is 13 amino acids long. The CDR3 DNA sequence: TGCAGTGCTAGAGATCCCGCTAAAGAGACCCAGTACTTC. Protein: CSARDPAKETQYF.

The chain combines TRBV15 with TRBJ2-7; D is unclear. Between the trimmed V and J ends, which lost 3 bases and 0 bases, there was a span of 9 bases. The length of the CDR3 is 14 residues. Germline CDR1 and CDR2: LNHNV and YYDKDF (reference sequence). The CDR3 nucleotides read TGTGCCACCAGCAGTACATCCAGCTCCTACGAGCAGTACTTC. Residues: CATSSTSSSYEQYF. The whole variable domain, remainder taken from reference TRBV15 and TRBJ2-7, is DAMVIQNPRYQVTQFGKPVTLSCSQTLNHNVMYWYQQKSSQAPKLLFHYYDKDFNNEADTPDNFQSRRPNTSFCFLDIRSPGLGDTAMYLCATSSTSSSYEQYFGPGTRLTVT.

The chain recombines TRBV7-8 with TRBJ2-3, with a tentative D call TRBD2 (5 bases). Germline V gene data show CDR1 as SGHVS and CDR2 as FQNEAQ. Trimming cost V 4 bases and J 2 bases, with 16 bases left between them. The CDR3 contains 16 residues. The CDR3 here is CASSSDVGSDTDTQYF. In DNA, the CDR3 is TGTGCCAGCAGCTCCGACGTGGGTAGCGACACAGATACGCAGTATTTT.

This clonotype has a handful of counts. The V call is TRBV10-3, the J call TRBJ2-5; 9 nucleotides line up with TRBD2. CDR3 length equals 20 residues. The J segment lost 1 base and the V segment lost 3 bases, leaving 18 bases of the junction unmatched. Germline CDR1 reads ENHRY; CDR2 reads SYGVKD. The CDR3 region is CAISEVGVSPTSGFQETQYF. The CDR3 coding sequence is TGTGCCATCAGTGAAGTAGGTGTCTCCCCTACTAGCGGGTTCCAAGAGACCCAGTACTTC.

This chain connects TRBV3-1 to TRBJ2-6; 12 nucleotides line up with TRBD2. The CDR3 extends over 18 amino acids. Looked up from germline, CDR1 is LGHDT and CDR2 is YNNKEL (reference sequence). Trimming took 1 base from V and 0 from J; bases not matched to a gene: 1. This CDR3 is CASSQGTSGVSGANVLTF. CDR3 nucleotide sequence: TGTGCCAGCAGCCAAGGGACTAGCGGGGTCTCTGGGGCCAACGTCCTGACTTTC. Drawing the rest from reference TRBV3-1 and TRBJ2-6, the complete variable domain is DTAVSQTPKYLVTQMGNDKSIKCEQNLGHDTMYWYKQDSKKFLKIMFSYNNKELIINETVPNRFSPKSPDKAHLNLHINSLELGDSAVYFCASSQGTSGVSGANVLTFGAGSRLTVL.

The chain couples TRBV6-5 to TRBJ2-1; D gene unclear. The germline gives CDR1 MNHEY, CDR2 SVGAGI. This CDR3 is 14 amino acids long. Trimming removed 2 bases at V and 6 bases at J, with 11 bases between. CDR3: CASSYGSDGNEQFF. CDR3 bases: TGTGCCAGCAGTTACGGGTCTGATGGCAATGAGCAGTTCTTC.

V gene TRBV29-1 combines with J gene TRBJ2-1, with 8 bases aligning to TRBD1. CDR1 and CDR2 (germline): SQVTM, ANQGSEA. The CDR3 is made up of 14 amino acids. V was clipped by 6 bases and J by 2 bases; unmatched bases: 6. CDR3 DNA sequence: TGCAGCGTGGACGACAGGGGCACCTACAATGAGCAGTTCTTC. Protein: CSVDDRGTYNEQFF.

As DNA, the CDR3 is TGTGCCAGCAGCCAAGGCTTCAGGGAGCAGTTCTTC. Protein product: CASSQGFREQFF. This chain connects TRBV4-2 to TRBJ2-1; D is ambiguous. The CDR3 totals 12 residues. The germline V gene has CDR1 LGHNA and CDR2 YNFKEQ. With 1 base removed from V and 10 bases from J, the gap between germline ends came to 8 bases.

There are many counts of this clonotype. The chain recombines TRBV4-3 with TRBJ2-7, with unresolved D. The V gene lost 0 bases and the J gene lost 4 bases, with 13 bases spanning the gap. CDR1 and CDR2 (germline): LGHNA, YSLEER. This CDR3 spans 15 amino acids. The DNA for the CDR3 is TGCGCCAGCAGCCAAGAGGCAGCCCGAAATTACGAGCAGTACTTC. Its translation is CASSQEAARNYEQYF.

This sequence joins TRBV4-1 and TRBJ2-1, with unresolved D. This CDR3 has 12 amino acids. Germline assignment: CDR1 MGHRA and CDR2 YSYEKL. Trimming removed 1 base from V and 9 bases from J, with 7 bases in between. CDR3 DNA sequence: TGCGCCAGCAGCCAAGTCGAAACTGAGCAGTTCTTC. Its protein product is CASSQVETEQFF.

This CDR3 reads CASSATAEGFYNEQFF. CDR3 bases: TGTGCCAGCAGCGCAACGGCGGAGGGGTTTTACAATGAGCAGTTCTTC. The gene calls are TRBV9 and TRBJ2-1; D may be TRBD2 (6 bases). The V gene's germline CDR1 is SGDLS and CDR2 YYNGEE. V lost 3 bases to trimming and J lost 4 bases, with 17 bases between them. The CDR3 is 16 residues long. The variable domain in full, with the rest retrieved from reference TRBV9 and TRBJ2-1, is DSGVTQTPKHLITATGQRVTLRCSPRSGDLSVYWYQQSLDQGLQFLIQYYNGEERAKGNILERFSAQQFPDLHSELNLSSLELGDSALYFCASSATAEGFYNEQFFGPGTRLTVL.

The sample holds many counts of this clonotype. The chain carries TRBV7-9 and TRBJ2-5, with D perhaps matching TRBD1 (6 bases). This CDR3 has 16 amino acids. V was shortened by 0 bases and J by 5 bases, with 16 bases between the two germline ends. CDR1 is SEHNR, CDR2 FQNEAQ, per germline (reference sequence). This CDR3 reads CASSLAERQGMETQYF. The DNA for the CDR3 is TGTGCCAGCAGCTTAGCGGAGCGCCAGGGGATGGAGACCCAGTACTTC. Full variable domain (remainder filled in from reference TRBV7-9 and TRBJ2-5): DTGVSQNPRHKITKRGQNVTFRCDPISEHNRLYWYRQTLGQGPEFLTYFQNEAQLEKSRLLSDRFSAERPKGSFSTLEIQRTEQGDSAMYLCASSLAERQGMETQYFGPGTRLLVL.

This sequence joins TRBV3-1 and TRBJ2-2; 15 nucleotides match TRBD2. Germline loops: CDR1 LGHDT, CDR2 YNNKEL (reference sequence). V shed 4 bases and J 10 bases; nucleotides not matched to a gene: 13. The CDR3 runs to 18 residues. CDR3 region: CASSPHWTSGRALVELFF. CDR3 coding DNA: TGTGCCAGCAGCCCTCATTGGACTAGCGGGAGGGCCCTTGTGGAGCTGTTTTTT. Complete variable domain (other parts from reference TRBV3-1 and TRBJ2-2): DTAVSQTPKYLVTQMGNDKSIKCEQNLGHDTMYWYKQDSKKFLKIMFSYNNKELIINETVPNRFSPKSPDKAHLNLHINSLELGDSAVYFCASSPHWTSGRALVELFFGEGSRLTVL.